This T cell receptor (beta chain) was sequenced in a study of blood T cell repertoires in COVID-19 (dated by TCRdb to about 2020). A note on the overall study: The collaborator samples originated in the United States, Italy and Spain and spanned the acute and convalescent phases of COVID-19. Where HLA class I and class II types were available, the types were taken from metadata supplied by the sample provider, not from assay-based typing. The samples were drawn from the first 160 participants of the ongoing ImmuneRACE study and from over a thousand subjects provided by 6 global collaborators. Subjects who had been exposed to COVID-19, were actively infected with it, or had recovered from it provided the deeply sampled blood TCRbeta repertoires that made up the dataset. The repertoires were made available in a free public database intended to serve as a resource for research on the immune response to SARS-CoV-2. The sample metadata nearly always contained a de-identified subject ID, COVID-19 status, age in years and sex. The material from the prospective study consisted of cDNA or gDNA derived from T cells, B-cell-depleted T cells, or PBMCs. The investigation overall reported the following: The quantity of clinical and demographic metadata differed by source and by participant and was supplied without curation.

TCRbeta CDR3 regions were amplified from genomic DNA by means of the immunoSEQ Assay, a bias-controlled multiplex PCR. On the study's bioinformatics: Nucleated cell counts per sample were estimated from amplification of reference gene primers within the assay. Sequence reads were collapsed and filtered to measure the absolute abundance of every unique TCRbeta CDR3 rearrangement. For each sample, productive Simpson clonality was calculated as the square root of Simpson's diversity index across productive rearrangements. The table comes from immuneACCESS by way of TCRdb, which keeps in-frame sequences with V and J called. Part of the clones is missing from these tables; in studies checked, under half for an unresolved V gene and the rest for unknown reasons. V, J and clone size derive from that table, while D and trimming were established from the DNA sequence. In this sample the table shows 55,000 to 80,000 clones, approximately 86% of which occur a single time. Roughly 29% of the sample is taken by the ten largest.

Spanning cysteine to phenylalanine, the CDR3 consists of 14 amino acids. Only the CDR3 portion is preserved as DNA: 42 bases, with reading frame beginning at the first base. V loses 9 bases at its end and J loses 8 bases; junction bases beyond the gene matches: 10. CDR1 and CDR2 are read off the germline V gene (reference sequence) as LNHDA and SQIVND. Collaborating institutions collected whole blood in K2EDTA tubes following their own protocols. For TCRbeta analysis, collaborator samples were shipped as frozen whole blood, as isolated PBMCs, or as DNA extracted from either sample type. On this clone: Its antigen specificity is not known. Base qualities are not provided; no much larger clone lies one nucleotide away.

Here the chain combines TRBV19 and TRBJ2-1, with 10 junctional bases fitting TRBD2. The sequenced sample consisted of peripheral blood. The sequence was collected from a man aged 45-65 years with acute or convalescent COVID-19. This receptor has the CDR3 CASKSGGAEDEQFF. The DNA sequence is given as TGTGCCAGCAAAAGCGGGGGGGCCGAGGATGAGCAGTTCTTC. Joined to the reference TRBV19 and TRBJ2-1 proteins, this CDR3 gives the full variable domain: DGGITQSPKYLFRKEGQNVTLSCEQNLNHDAMYWYRQDPGQGLRLIYYSQIVNDFQKGDIAEGYSVSREKKESFPLTVTSAQKNPTAFYLCASKSGGAEDEQFFGPGTRLTVL.